This TCR beta chain is drawn from a study of graft-versus-host responses after intestinal transplantation. Across the study: Anti-thymocyte globulin served as induction for all recipients, who then took tacrolimus and steroids for three to four years. Study-wide results and limits: Across patients carrying graft-donor T cell macrochimerism, allografts held high graft-versus-host to host-versus-graft clonal ratios. The authors found GvH clones in recipient marrow, some appearing first in ileum or blood. The study associated peak circulating GvH clone levels with early post-transplant HvG declines.

As to this clone: What it binds is unknown.

Repertoires were generated with immunoSEQ multiplex PCR, while TCRdb's copy carries only in-frame clones and drops some. This sample has more than 65,000 clones, with roughly 91% found just once. The CDR3 sequence is 14 residues long. Trimming took off 1 base at V and 0 bases at J, with 7 bases between the two ends. The sample was unstimulated CD8+ T cells sorted from spleen or lymph node cells, taken before intestinal transplant. This receptor was obtained from a human donor who received an intestinal transplant. The rearrangement links TRBV23-1 to TRBJ2-7; weak D call: TRBD2 (5 bases). TRBV23-1 is an ORF for which the function is uncertain. CDR3 nucleotides: TGCGCCAGCAGTCAATATCGGGACTCCTACGAGCAGTACTTC. Its translation is CASSQYRDSYEQYF.